The present T cell receptor (beta chain) was sequenced within a study of T-cell reconstitution after alpha-beta-depleted transplantation in children. General study results and limits: Where alpha-beta T cells came from about two months after transplant was reportedly several hundred expanded graft clones.

Comments on this clonotype: Antigen specificity is unknown.

Preparing the TCRbeta library involved the use of unique molecular identifiers. TCRdb passed the PCR reads through MiXCR, listing each CDR3 protein once. The table records 500,000 to 650,000 distinct CDR3 sequences, around 10% of them present only once. Sequenced here: PBMCs, mostly from graft donor cells, sampled 180 days after TCRalphabeta/CD19-depleted stem cell transplant. This receptor was taken from a female patient aged 2 to 10 who had a stem cell transplant for aplastic anemia, so the T cells may come from the graft donor.

The chain's CDR3 is CASSPTQGVGQPQHF. The DNA of the CDR3 is TGTGCCAGCTCACCTACTCAGGGAGTAGGTCAGCCCCAGCATTTT. The rearrangement links TRBV18 to TRBJ1-5; D is possibly TRBD1 (5 bases). Trimming shortened V by 3 bases and J by 6 bases, and 15 bases separated the two germline ends. The germline V gene has CDR1 KGHSH and CDR2 LQKENI. This CDR3 has 15 residues.